Listed below are T cell receptor beta chains from one sample, sequenced in a study of shared clonotypes between healthy human individuals. TCRdb's table, derived via immunoSEQ multiplex PCR, lists solely in-frame clones and lacks some. Among around 690,000 clones listed, roughly 91% were seen once. Source material: memory CD8+ T cells from PBMCs. Source of these receptors: a man between 18 and 35 years old in good health. Some clones in this sample may be carry-over from other donors' samples. The CDR3 runs from the conserved cysteine through the conserved F or W. Each record gives: J gene, V gene, D gene, clone size, CDR3 DNA, CDR3 protein. A D gene is named only where the DNA matches it firmly. The listing skips clone size in some rows; elsewhere it reads once, few, many or a size class.

J gene: TRBJ1-1; V gene: TRBV28; D gene: .; clone size: .; CDR3 DNA: TGTGCCAGCAGTTTACAGCCCGATGGGAACACTGAAGCTTTCTTT; CDR3 protein: CASSLQPDGNTEAFF
J gene: TRBJ2-7; V gene: TRBV7-6; D gene: .; clone size: .; CDR3 DNA: TGTGCCAGCAGCCTGGGGGAAGGCTACGAGCAGTACTTC; CDR3 protein: CASSLGEGYEQYF
J gene: TRBJ1-2; V gene: TRBV4-3; D gene: .; clone size: .; CDR3 DNA: TGCGCCAGCAGCACAGGGCTAGGGTATGGCTACACCTTC; CDR3 protein: CASSTGLGYGYTF
J gene: TRBJ2-5; V gene: TRBV10-2; D gene: TRBD1; clone size: .; CDR3 DNA: TGCGCCAGCAGTGAGTCAAGGGGGCTACAGGAGACCCAGTACTTC; CDR3 protein: CASSESRGLQETQYF
J gene: TRBJ2-2; V gene: TRBV7-9; D gene: .; clone size: .; CDR3 DNA: TGTGCCAGCAACCTACCAGACCAGTTCCCCGGGGAGCTGTTTTTT; CDR3 protein: CASNLPDQFPGELFF
J gene: TRBJ2-7; V gene: TRBV5-4; D gene: .; clone size: .; CDR3 DNA: TGTGCCAGCAGCTTCTATACCACCTACGAGCAGTACTTC; CDR3 protein: CASSFYTTYEQYF
J gene: TRBJ2-4; V gene: TRBV28; D gene: .; clone size: .; CDR3 DNA: TGTGCCAGCAGTTTAGATGTATGGGGGGCCAAAAACATTCAGTACTTC; CDR3 protein: CASSLDVWGAKNIQYF
J gene: TRBJ2-1; V gene: TRBV27; D gene: .; clone size: .; CDR3 DNA: TGTGCCAGCAGTTTAGGCTACAATGAGCAGTTCTTC; CDR3 protein: CASSLGYNEQFF
J gene: TRBJ2-1; V gene: TRBV7-3; D gene: TRBD2; clone size: .; CDR3 DNA: TGTGCCAGCAGCAGGCTAGCGGGAGGTCACAATGAGCAGTTCTTC; CDR3 protein: CASSRLAGGHNEQFF
J gene: TRBJ2-2; V gene: TRBV18; D gene: TRBD1; clone size: .; CDR3 DNA: TGTGCCAGCTCACCACCGCCAGGGGGCAACACCGGGGAGCTGTTTTTT; CDR3 protein: CASSPPPGGNTGELFF
J gene: TRBJ2-7; V gene: TRBV7-9; D gene: .; clone size: .; CDR3 DNA: TGTGCCAGCAGCCCTCGGACGGCCTACGAGCAGTACTTC; CDR3 protein: CASSPRTAYEQYF
J gene: TRBJ2-3; V gene: TRBV10-3; D gene: .; clone size: .; CDR3 DNA: TGTGCCATCAGTGATCTAGGGCCGAGCACAGATACGCAGTATTTT; CDR3 protein: CAISDLGPSTDTQYF
J gene: TRBJ1-2; V gene: TRBV10-2; D gene: .; clone size: .; CDR3 DNA: TGCGCCAGCAGTCTTCAGGGATACTATGGCTACACCTTC; CDR3 protein: CASSLQGYYGYTF
J gene: TRBJ2-7; V gene: TRBV30; D gene: TRBD1; clone size: once; CDR3 DNA: TGTGCCGGGATTGGACAGGAGACCTACGAGCAGTACTTC; CDR3 protein: CAGIGQETYEQYF
J gene: TRBJ2-7; V gene: TRBV28; D gene: .; clone size: .; CDR3 DNA: TGTGCCAGCAGTTTAGGGAACCGCGCCTACGAGCAGTACTTC; CDR3 protein: CASSLGNRAYEQYF
J gene: TRBJ2-5; V gene: TRBV5-1; D gene: TRBD2; clone size: .; CDR3 DNA: TGCGCCAGCAGCTTGGTGGTAGCGGGAGCGGCGAGGACCCAGTACTTC; CDR3 protein: CASSLVVAGAARTQYF
J gene: TRBJ1-2; V gene: TRBV6-6; D gene: .; clone size: .; CDR3 DNA: TGTGCCAGCACCGTAAGACTTGGCTATGGCTACACCTTC; CDR3 protein: CASTVRLGYGYTF
J gene: TRBJ2-1; V gene: TRBV7-7; D gene: .; clone size: .; CDR3 DNA: TGTGCCAGCACACCCCTCTCCTACAATGAGCAGTTCTTC; CDR3 protein: CASTPLSYNEQFF
J gene: TRBJ2-3; V gene: TRBV14; D gene: TRBD2; clone size: .; CDR3 DNA: TGTGCCAGCAGCCAAGATGTGACCCGGGGGGGTACGCAGTATTTT; CDR3 protein: CASSQDVTRGGTQYF
J gene: TRBJ1-6; V gene: TRBV28; D gene: .; clone size: .; CDR3 DNA: TGTGCCAGCAGCCACCTTACGGGGTGGGGTTCACCCCTCCACTTT; CDR3 protein: CASSHLTGWGSPLHF
J gene: TRBJ2-7; V gene: TRBV6-6; D gene: TRBD1; clone size: .; CDR3 DNA: TGTGCCAGCAGTTCCGGGACAGGGTTCTACGAGCAGTACTTC; CDR3 protein: CASSSGTGFYEQYF
J gene: TRBJ2-4; V gene: TRBV5-6; D gene: .; clone size: .; CDR3 DNA: TGTGCCAGCAGCTTGGGGGTAGCCAAAAACATTCAGTACTTC; CDR3 protein: CASSLGVAKNIQYF
J gene: TRBJ2-7; V gene: TRBV5-1; D gene: .; clone size: .; CDR3 DNA: TGCGCCAGCAGTCTCGGACAGTTCTGGTACTTC; CDR3 protein: CASSLGQFWYF
J gene: TRBJ2-5; V gene: TRBV28; D gene: TRBD2; clone size: .; CDR3 DNA: TGTGCCAGCCGAACTTGGGGGGGGGACCGAGAGACCCAGTACTTC; CDR3 protein: CASRTWGGDRETQYF
J gene: TRBJ2-7; V gene: TRBV6-5; D gene: .; clone size: .; CDR3 DNA: TGTGCCAGCAGTTACTCGGACAGCCTCTACGAGCAGTACTTC; CDR3 protein: CASSYSDSLYEQYF
J gene: TRBJ2-7; V gene: TRBV5-1; D gene: TRBD1; clone size: .; CDR3 DNA: TGCGCCAGCAGCTTCCTAGACAGGGTCCACGAGCAGTACTTC; CDR3 protein: CASSFLDRVHEQYF
J gene: TRBJ1-6; V gene: TRBV30; D gene: .; clone size: .; CDR3 DNA: TGTGCCTGGACCCCGACCGTCTATAATTCACCCCTCCACTTT; CDR3 protein: CAWTPTVYNSPLHF
J gene: TRBJ2-5; V gene: TRBV5-1; D gene: .; clone size: .; CDR3 DNA: TGCGCCAGCAGCTTTGGGGCGGGAAACCAAGAGACCCAGTACTTC; CDR3 protein: CASSFGAGNQETQYF
J gene: TRBJ2-5; V gene: TRBV11-2; D gene: .; clone size: .; CDR3 DNA: TGTGCCAGCAGCTTAGAGGCAGGGGTCGGGGAGACCCAGTACTTC; CDR3 protein: CASSLEAGVGETQYF